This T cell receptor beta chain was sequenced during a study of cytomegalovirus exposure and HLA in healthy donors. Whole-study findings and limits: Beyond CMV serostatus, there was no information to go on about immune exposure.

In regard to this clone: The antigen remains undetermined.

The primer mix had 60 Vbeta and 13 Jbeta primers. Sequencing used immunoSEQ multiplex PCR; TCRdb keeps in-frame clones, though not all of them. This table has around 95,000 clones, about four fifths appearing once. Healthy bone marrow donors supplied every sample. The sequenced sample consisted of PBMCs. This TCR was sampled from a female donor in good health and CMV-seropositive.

For the CDR3, the DNA is TGCGCCAGCAGCTTGACACGGGGAGGGATCACTGAAGCTTTCTTT. Translated, it gives CASSLTRGGITEAFF. This sequence joins TRBV5-1 and TRBJ1-1, with unresolved D. The CDR3 length is 15 residues. V dropped 1 base and J dropped 4 bases, with 14 bases sitting between them. From germline, CDR1 is SGHRS and CDR2 YFSETQ.